A single sample is the source of the 25 T cell receptor beta chains below, sequenced in a study of blood T cell repertoires in COVID-19. Libraries were prepared by immunoSEQ multiplex PCR; TCRdb keeps only in-frame clonotypes and omits some of them. This table holds approximately 440,000 clones, about nine tenths found once. Sequenced material: PBMCs or T cells enriched from blood (not recorded which). These receptors were taken from a woman aged 18-35 years who had recovered from COVID-19.

The chain uses TRBV2 and TRBJ1-5; D might be TRBD1 (6 bases). V was pared by 4 bases and J by 4 bases, with 14 bases between. Per the germline V gene, CDR1 is SNHLY and CDR2 is FYNNEI. This CDR3 has 15 amino acids. CDR3 sequence (DNA): TGTGCCAGCAGTGTTCTGGGGGGGGCAAATCAGCCCCAGCATTTT. Translating gives CASSVLGGANQPQHF. The whole variable domain, remainder taken from reference TRBV2 and TRBJ1-5, is EPEVTQTPSHQVTQMGQEVILRCVPISNHLYFYWYRQILGQKVEFLVSFYNNEISEKSEIFDDQFSVERPDGSNFTLKIRSTKLEDSAMYFCASSVLGGANQPQHFGDGTRLSIL.

The chain combines TRBV5-4 with TRBJ1-1; D remains unclear. The CDR3 runs 16 residues. V was pared by 1 base and J by 1 base, with 14 bases between. Germline values: CDR1 SGHNT, CDR2 YYREEE (reference sequence). CDR3 in DNA: TGTGCCAGCAGCTTGTCACTTGCGCGAGGGAACACTGAAGCTTTCTTT. Residues: CASSLSLARGNTEAFF. Full variable domain (outside the CDR3, taken from reference TRBV5-4 and TRBJ1-1): ETGVTQSPTHLIKTRGQQVTLRCSSQSGHNTVSWYQQALGQGPQFIFQYYREEENGRGNFPPRFSGLQFPNYSSELNVNALELDDSALYLCASSLSLARGNTEAFFGQGTRLTVV.

The CDR3 reads CASSGPYNEQFF. CDR3 bases: TGTGCCAGCAGTGGGCCCTACAATGAGCAGTTCTTC. The chain recombines TRBV2 with TRBJ2-1, with unresolved D. V was trimmed by 4 bases and J by 2 bases, leaving 3 bases between them. This CDR3 contains 12 residues. Germline V gene lookup returns CDR1 SNHLY and CDR2 FYNNEI.

This clone has a handful of counts. The V and J genes are TRBV20-1 and TRBJ1-1, with 9 bases lining up with TRBD1. The germline V gene encodes CDR1 DFQATT and CDR2 SNEGSKA (reference sequence). CDR3 length: 15 residues. Trimming took 3 bases from V and 3 from J; bases not matched to a gene: 8. In DNA, the CDR3 is TGCAGTGCTAGTAGTCCGGGACAGGGTGACACTGAAGCTTTCTTT. Translation: CSASSPGQGDTEAFF.

In this sample, this clone turned up once. CDR3 residues: CASSLGGNLDEQYF. CDR3 nucleotides: TGTGCCAGCAGTTTAGGGGGGAACTTGGACGAGCAGTACTTC. This chain uses TRBV28 with TRBJ2-7; D possibly corresponds to TRBD2 (6 bases). V was cut by 2 bases and J by 5 bases, with 13 bases left in between. The CDR3 extends over 14 amino acids. Germline V gene data show CDR1 as MDHEN and CDR2 as SYDVKM.

The count of this clone is one. This sequence joins TRBV5-1 and TRBJ2-1; 11 bases align to TRBD1. V dropped 1 base and J dropped 7; count of bases not matched to a gene: 4. Germline V gives CDR1 SGHRS, CDR2 YFSETQ. The CDR3 is made up of 15 amino acids. CDR3 loop: CASSLQDRGLNEQFF. The CDR3 DNA sequence: TGCGCCAGCAGCTTGCAGGACAGGGGGCTAAATGAGCAGTTCTTC.

In its sample, this clone was seen once. The V call is TRBV19, the J call TRBJ1-1; 12 nucleotides agree with TRBD1. Germline V gene sequence: CDR1 LNHDA, CDR2 SQIVND (reference sequence). V shed 5 bases and J 2 bases; nucleotides not matched to a gene: 6. This CDR3 contains 16 residues. CDR3 amino acids: CASSDRDRGLNTEAFF. The CDR3 coding sequence is TGTGCCAGTAGTGACCGGGACAGGGGGCTTAACACTGAAGCTTTCTTT.

The chain has TRBV6-1 and TRBJ1-1; perhaps TRBD1 as D (5 bases). Trimming took 3 bases from V and 10 from J, leaving 12 bases between them. The germline V gene encodes CDR1 MNHNS and CDR2 SASEGT. The CDR3 is 12 residues long. The CDR3 loop reads CASSDLGQRAFF. DNA of the CDR3: TGTGCCAGCAGTGATCTGGGGCAGAGAGCTTTCTTT.

The chain recombines TRBV30 with TRBJ1-5; D gene unclear. The CDR3 runs to 17 residues. Deletions cut 0 bases from V and 7 bases from J, with 22 bases between. Germline V gene data show CDR1 as GTSNPN and CDR2 as SVGIG (reference sequence). CDR3: CAWSVGSGGDPGQPQHF. The CDR3 bases are TGTGCCTGGAGTGTAGGATCCGGAGGCGACCCCGGGCAGCCCCAGCATTTT. Combining the CDR3 with reference TRBV30 and TRBJ1-5 gives the whole variable domain SQTIHQWPATLVQPVGSPLSLECTVEGTSNPNLYWYRQAAGRGLQLLFYSVGIGQISSEVPQNLSASRPQDRQFILSSKKLLLSDSGFYLCAWSVGSGGDPGQPQHFGDGTRLSIL.

The rearrangement uses TRBV5-1 and TRBJ1-1; no definite D call. Trimming stripped 2 bases from V and 4 bases from J, with 12 bases between. This CDR3 has 14 amino acids. The germline CDR1 and CDR2 sequences are SGHRS and YFSETQ. The chain's CDR3 is CASSFGVDSTEAFF. The CDR3 DNA reads as TGCGCCAGCAGCTTCGGGGTCGATAGCACTGAAGCTTTCTTT. The full variable domain, rest sourced from reference TRBV5-1 and TRBJ1-1, is KAGVTQTPRYLIKTRGQQVTLSCSPISGHRSVSWYQQTPGQGLQFLFEYFSETQRNKGNFPGRFSGRQFSNSRSEMNVSTLELGDSALYLCASSFGVDSTEAFFGQGTRLTVV.

The chain combines TRBV19 with TRBJ2-2; a weak D match, TRBD1 (5 bases). The CDR3 consists of 17 residues. The germline V and J ends were trimmed by 3 bases and 5 bases, with 19 bases remaining between them. CDR1 and CDR2 (germline): LNHDA, SQIVND (reference sequence). CDR3 sequence: CASSIDRPRAGTGELFF. CDR3 nucleotides: TGTGCCAGTAGTATCGACAGACCCCGCGCTGGGACCGGGGAGCTGTTTTTT.

The rearrangement joins TRBV29-1 to TRBJ2-7; 10 bases line up with TRBD2. The J segment lost 4 bases and the V segment lost 5 bases, leaving 2 bases of the junction unmatched. Germline CDR1 and CDR2: SQVTM and ANQGSEA. The CDR3 contains 12 residues. The CDR3 sequence: CSVLAGVYEQYF. The DNA for the CDR3 is TGCAGCGTTCTAGCGGGGGTATACGAGCAGTACTTC.

The V gene is TRBV4-2, the J gene TRBJ2-2; 9 bases match TRBD1. This CDR3 spans 16 amino acids. Germline CDR1 is LGHNA and CDR2 is YNFKEQ. V was pared by 4 bases and J by 5 bases, with 8 bases of the junction left unmatched. CDR3 protein: CASSRTDRGETGELFF. In DNA, the CDR3 is TGTGCCAGCAGCCGGACCGACAGGGGGGAAACCGGGGAGCTGTTTTTT.

The chain joins TRBV3-1 (or the pseudogene TRBV3-2) to TRBJ1-1; D ambiguous. Per germline, CDR1 LGHDT and CDR2 YNNKEL (reference sequence). The length of the CDR3 is 13 residues. V lost 0 bases to trimming and J lost 12 bases, with 14 bases between them. The DNA of the CDR3 is TGTGCCAGCAGCCAAGACAGAGGAGCTGGATCTTTCTTT. Its protein is CASSQDRGAGSFF.

This clone was observed a handful of times. The genes are TRBV6-2 or TRBV6-3 and TRBJ1-2; 10 bases are shared with TRBD1. V lost 5 bases, J lost 3 bases, and 24 bases stayed unmatched. This CDR3 region has 21 residues. Germline CDR1 is MNHEY and CDR2 is SVGEGT. The CDR3 nucleotides read TGTGCCAGCAGTGAGGTGTACTTCTGGACAGGGGGTATCTGGGGCGACTATGGCTACACCTTC. Residues: CASSEVYFWTGGIWGDYGYTF.

The chain couples TRBV6-6 to TRBJ2-3, with TRBD1 matching 7 bases. The CDR3 is 14 residues long. The germline V gene has CDR1 MNHNY and CDR2 SVGAGI (reference sequence). Trimming at V came to 11 bases and at J to 6 bases, leaving 14 bases not matched to a gene. CDR3 DNA: TGTGCCGGACAAACAGGGGCCCCTTCCGATACGCAGTATTTT. It translates to CAGQTGAPSDTQYF.

The chain has TRBV6-1 and TRBJ2-1; 10 bases line up with TRBD2. Unmatched junction bases numbered 6, after V lost 4 bases and J lost 6 bases. CDR3 length: 15 residues. Germline values: CDR1 MNHNS, CDR2 SASEGT. The CDR3 loop reads CASSASGGAGNEQFF. The CDR3 nucleotides read TGTGCCAGCAGTGCCAGCGGGGGGGCAGGCAATGAGCAGTTCTTC.

The rearrangement joins TRBV10-3 to TRBJ1-2; D possibly corresponds to TRBD1 (5 bases). The CDR3 totals 13 residues. CDR1 is ENHRY and CDR2 is SYGVKD in the germline V gene. The V end was cut by 9 bases, the J end by 8 bases, with 19 bases between. The CDR3 region is CAIDPGTGRGYTF. The CDR3 nucleotides read TGTGCCATTGACCCGGGGACTGGCCGGGGCTACACCTTC.

This chain connects TRBV6-6 to TRBJ1-6, with D perhaps TRBD1 (6 bases). The CDR3 extends over 14 amino acids. The ends were cut back, 0 bases at V and 10 bases at J, with 10 bases in the middle. Germline CDR1 MNHNY, CDR2 SVGAGI (reference sequence). The CDR3 DNA reads TGTGCCAGCAGTTACTCAGGGGGTAGATCACCCCTCCACTTT. Residues: CASSYSGGRSPLHF.

The CDR3 nucleotides read TGTGCCATCAGACCCACAGGGACATACACTGAAGCTTTCTTT. It is translated as CAIRPTGTYTEAFF. The rearrangement uses TRBV10-3 and TRBJ1-1; D perhaps matches TRBD1 (6 bases). CDR3 length equals 14 residues. V lost 6 bases to trimming and J lost 3 bases, with 14 bases between them. Looked up from germline, CDR1 is ENHRY and CDR2 is SYGVKD.

This clone has a single count. This chain connects TRBV11-1 to TRBJ2-1, with D tentatively TRBD2 (7 bases). CDR1 is SGHAT and CDR2 is FQDESV in the germline V gene (reference sequence). Between the trimmed V and J ends, which lost 1 base and 7 bases, there was a span of 17 bases. CDR3 length: 16 amino acids. CDR3 sequence: CASSLVGPGEGNEQFF. The DNA of the CDR3 is TGTGCCAGCAGCTTAGTAGGGCCAGGGGAGGGGAATGAGCAGTTCTTC.

The chain uses TRBV6-5 and TRBJ1-4; the match to TRBD1 covers 9 bases. The germline V gene encodes CDR1 MNHEY and CDR2 SVGAGI. This CDR3 is built from 14 residues. Trimming took 5 bases from V and 8 from J; bases not matched to a gene: 6. This chain's CDR3 is CASSPGTGTEKLFF. DNA of the CDR3: TGTGCCAGCAGTCCAGGGACAGGGACCGAAAAACTGTTTTTT.

The chain has TRBV28 and TRBJ2-7; unclear D gene. Germline-derived CDR1 and CDR2 are MDHEN and SYDVKM. The CDR3 runs 14 residues. With 8 bases removed from V and 0 bases from J, the gap between germline ends came to 14 bases. Written as DNA, the CDR3 is TGTGCCAGCTCGACAACCGGTGGCTCCTACGAGCAGTACTTC. It encodes CASSTTGGSYEQYF.

Details on this clone: A junction end diverges from the germline sequence, so it may reflect a read error. The J gene is TRBJ2-3, the V gene TRBV10-3; TRBD1 is a possible D gene (7 bases). Germline values: CDR1 ENHRY, CDR2 SYGVKD. The CDR3 length is 15 residues. The CDR3 region is CALRGTGEGTDTQYF. CDR3 nucleotide sequence: TGTGCCCTCAGGGGGACGGGGGAAGGGACAGATACGCAGTATTTT.

The rearrangement uses TRBV4-1 and TRBJ2-1, with TRBD1 as a possible D gene (5 bases). With 2 bases removed from V and 7 bases from J, the gap between germline ends came to 9 bases. Germline loops: CDR1 MGHRA, CDR2 YSYEKL. There are 13 residues in the CDR3. The CDR3 region is CASSQLQGNEQFF. CDR3 nucleotides: TGCGCCAGCAGCCAATTGCAGGGAAATGAGCAGTTCTTC.